Listed below are T cell receptor beta chains from one sample, sequenced in a study of identical twins. TCRdb processed the 5' RACE reads anew with MiXCR; each CDR3 protein has one entry. The sample includes approximately 500,000 distinct CDR3 sequences, roughly 15% of them seen just once. This sample also belongs to another study, concerning yellow fever vaccine responses in identical twins.

Material for sequencing was CD4+ T cells sorted from blood. The receptors derive from a woman aged 18-29 years in good health. Both conserved end residues are part of each CDR3. Each record gives: CDR3 length, J gene, D gene, clone size, V gene, CDR3 protein, CDR3 DNA. The D gene is left open where the match is weak. Where a row states a size, it is once, few, many or the class of an expanded clone; other rows omit it.

length: 12; J: TRBJ2-5; D: -; size: few; V: TRBV20-1; CDR3: CSALSQSETQYF; DNA: TGCAGTGCCTTGAGTCAGTCAGAGACCCAGTACTTC
length: 17; J: TRBJ2-3; D: TRBD1; size: -; V: TRBV24-1; CDR3: CATSDHRQGALADTQYF; DNA: TGTGCCACCAGTGATCACCGACAGGGGGCTCTGGCTGATACGCAGTATTTT
length: 14; J: TRBJ2-2; D: TRBD1; size: -; V: TRBV12-3/TRBV12-4; CDR3: CASSMGTGIGELFF; DNA: TGTGCCAGCAGCATGGGGACAGGGATCGGGGAGCTGTTTTTT
length: 17; J: TRBJ2-7; D: -; size: -; V: TRBV28; CDR3: CASSLTGLARHSYEQYF; DNA: TGTGCCAGTTCCCTGACCGGGCTAGCGCGCCATTCCTACGAGCAGTACTTC
length: 15; J: TRBJ1-1; D: -; size: -; V: TRBV11-2; CDR3: CASSSEGGGHTEAFF; DNA: TGTGCCAGCAGCTCCGAAGGGGGGGGGCACACTGAAGCTTTCTTT
length: 16; J: TRBJ1-6; D: -; size: -; V: TRBV12-3/TRBV12-4; CDR3: CASSSQGGGNNSPLHF; DNA: TGTGCCAGCAGTTCACAAGGCGGAGGGAATAATTCACCCCTCCACTTT
length: 15; J: TRBJ2-3; D: -; size: -; V: TRBV2; CDR3: CASSGGGFSTDTQYF; DNA: TGTGCCAGCAGTGGGGGCGGTTTTAGCACAGATACGCAGTATTTT
length: 15; J: TRBJ2-1; D: TRBD2; size: many; V: TRBV10-3; CDR3: CAISESPSGRTEQFF; DNA: TGTGCCATCAGTGAGTCGCCCAGCGGGAGAACTGAGCAGTTCTTC
length: 15; J: TRBJ2-7; D: -; size: few; V: TRBV27; CDR3: CASSLSWAPVYEQYF; DNA: TGTGCCAGCAGTTTATCCTGGGCCCCCGTCTACGAGCAGTACTTC
length: 15; J: TRBJ2-3; D: TRBD1; size: -; V: TRBV7-6; CDR3: CASSPRTGNTDTQYF; DNA: TGTGCCAGCAGCCCGAGGACAGGGAACACAGATACGCAGTATTTT
length: 17; J: TRBJ2-1; D: -; size: few; V: TRBV7-9; CDR3: CASSAGGAGYSYNEQFF; DNA: TGTGCCAGCAGCGCCGGGGGTGCAGGGTACTCCTACAATGAGCAGTTCTTC
length: 15; J: TRBJ2-4; D: -; size: few; V: TRBV5-5; CDR3: CASSLVGEAKNIQYF; DNA: TGTGCCAGCAGCTTGGTGGGGGAGGCCAAAAACATTCAGTACTTC
length: 14; J: TRBJ2-2; D: -; size: -; V: TRBV20-1; CDR3: CSARVPTNTGELFF; DNA: TGCAGTGCTAGAGTCCCAACGAACACCGGGGAGCTGTTTTTT
length: 12; J: TRBJ2-1; D: -; size: -; V: TRBV12-3/TRBV12-4; CDR3: CASSRTQSEQFF; DNA: TGTGCCAGCAGTCGGACCCAAAGTGAGCAGTTCTTC
length: 14; J: TRBJ1-1; D: -; size: -; V: TRBV6-1; CDR3: CASSAIIGDTEAFF; DNA: TGTGCCAGCAGTGCGATTATTGGAGACACTGAAGCTTTCTTT
length: 15; J: TRBJ1-5; D: TRBD1; size: -; V: TRBV24-1; CDR3: CATSEGDRSNQPQHF; DNA: TGTGCCACCAGTGAAGGGGACAGATCCAATCAGCCCCAGCATTTT
length: 14; J: TRBJ2-2; D: -; size: -; V: TRBV20-1; CDR3: CSARPRINTGELFF; DNA: TGCAGTGCTAGACCAAGGATAAACACCGGGGAGCTGTTTTTT
length: 13; J: TRBJ1-1; D: -; size: -; V: TRBV12-3/TRBV12-4; CDR3: CASSITANTEAFF; DNA: TGTGCCAGCAGTATTACAGCAAACACTGAAGCTTTCTTT
length: 14; J: TRBJ2-2; D: TRBD2; size: -; V: TRBV20-1; CDR3: CSAHLAGGIGELFF; DNA: TGCAGTGCCCATCTAGCGGGGGGAATTGGAGAGCTGTTTTTT
length: 15; J: TRBJ1-2; D: TRBD1; size: few; V: TRBV5-1; CDR3: CASSLGDVTGSGYTF; DNA: TGCGCCAGCAGCTTGGGGGACGTGACAGGGAGCGGCTACACCTTC
length: 13; J: TRBJ2-4; D: TRBD2; size: many; V: TRBV20-1; CDR3: CSATRLAGNIQYF; DNA: TGCAGTGCTACCCGACTAGCGGGTAACATTCAGTACTTC
length: 12; J: TRBJ1-1; D: -; size: few; V: TRBV28; CDR3: CASSLVRGEAFF; DNA: TGTGCCAGCAGTTTGGTGAGGGGTGAAGCTTTCTTT
length: 14; J: TRBJ1-1; D: TRBD1; size: few; V: TRBV5-6; CDR3: CASSLGTGATEAFF; DNA: TGTGCCAGCAGCCTCGGGACAGGGGCGACTGAAGCTTTCTTT
length: 15; J: TRBJ2-4; D: TRBD1; size: -; V: TRBV14; CDR3: CASSRDRVPQNIQYF; DNA: TGTGCCAGCAGCCGGGACAGGGTTCCCCAAAACATTCAGTACTTC
length: 15; J: TRBJ2-3; D: -; size: few; V: TRBV29-1; CDR3: CSVGGTRGSTDTQYF; DNA: TGCAGCGTTGGCGGGACCAGGGGGAGCACAGATACGCAGTATTTT
length: 16; J: TRBJ2-2; D: TRBD1; size: few; V: TRBV5-1; CDR3: CASSYPGQAMSGELFF; DNA: TGCGCCAGCAGTTACCCCGGACAGGCCATGAGCGGGGAGCTGTTTTTT
length: 12; J: TRBJ2-7; D: -; size: few; V: TRBV29-1; CDR3: CSVVRGADEQYF; DNA: TGCAGCGTTGTCCGGGGGGCCGACGAGCAGTACTTC
length: 13; J: TRBJ1-1; D: -; size: -; V: TRBV24-1; CDR3: CATSELSNTEAFF; DNA: TGTGCCACCAGTGAACTCAGTAACACTGAAGCTTTCTTT
length: 15; J: TRBJ2-2; D: -; size: -; V: TRBV19; CDR3: CASRRGQTNTGELFF; DNA: TGTGCCAGTAGGAGAGGGCAGACTAACACCGGGGAGCTGTTTTTT
length: 16; J: TRBJ2-2; D: TRBD1; size: few; V: TRBV27; CDR3: CASSLRDRSNTGELFF; DNA: TGTGCCAGCAGTCTCCGGGACAGGTCAAACACCGGGGAGCTGTTTTTT
length: 14; J: TRBJ2-7; D: -; size: few; V: TRBV5-1; CDR3: CASSFRQGEDEQYF; DNA: TGCGCCAGCAGCTTTAGGCAGGGTGAAGACGAGCAGTACTTC
length: 11; J: TRBJ2-2; D: -; size: few; V: TRBV29-1; CDR3: CSARTSGELFF; DNA: TGCAGCGCACGGACCTCCGGGGAGCTGTTTTTT
length: 16; J: TRBJ2-5; D: TRBD2; size: -; V: TRBV28; CDR3: CASSSRLAGYQETQYF; DNA: TGTGCCAGTAGTTCCAGACTAGCGGGGTACCAAGAGACCCAGTACTTC
length: 14; J: TRBJ2-2; D: -; size: many; V: TRBV10-3; CDR3: CAIEGTANTGELFF; DNA: TGTGCCATCGAGGGGACGGCGAACACCGGGGAGCTGTTTTTT
length: 15; J: TRBJ2-3; D: -; size: -; V: TRBV4-1; CDR3: CASSQEGFTGGAQYF; DNA: TGCGCCAGCAGCCAAGAGGGATTTACCGGTGGGGCGCAGTATTTT
length: 16; J: TRBJ2-2; D: -; size: many; V: TRBV6-5; CDR3: CASSYSAGSGTGELFF; DNA: TGTGCCAGCAGTTACTCGGCGGGATCGGGCACCGGGGAGCTGTTTTTT
length: 13; J: TRBJ1-1; D: -; size: few; V: TRBV24-1; CDR3: CATSAGRNTEAFF; DNA: TGTGCCACCAGTGCGGGGAGAAACACTGAAGCTTTCTTT
length: 16; J: TRBJ2-1; D: TRBD2; size: -; V: TRBV20-1; CDR3: CSAPRTSGSPYNEQFF; DNA: TGCAGTGCCCCCAGGACTAGCGGTAGTCCCTACAATGAGCAGTTCTTC
length: 18; J: TRBJ2-5; D: TRBD2; size: -; V: TRBV12-3/TRBV12-4; CDR3: CASSLARSSGRGQETQYF; DNA: TGTGCCAGCAGTTTAGCGCGTAGTAGCGGGAGAGGTCAAGAGACCCAGTACTTC
length: 16; J: TRBJ1-3; D: -; size: -; V: TRBV12-3/TRBV12-4; CDR3: CASSLPGFSSGNTIYF; DNA: TGTGCCAGCAGTTTACCGGGGTTTAGCTCTGGAAACACCATATATTTT
length: 14; J: TRBJ1-1; D: -; size: -; V: TRBV9; CDR3: CASSPSPRNTEAFF; DNA: TGTGCCAGCAGCCCGTCCCCCAGAAACACTGAAGCTTTCTTT
length: 14; J: TRBJ2-7; D: -; size: many; V: TRBV7-9; CDR3: CASSIVSGLDEQYF; DNA: TGTGCCAGCAGCATCGTCTCAGGGTTAGACGAGCAGTACTTC
length: 19; J: TRBJ2-3; D: TRBD2; size: few; V: TRBV10-3; CDR3: CAISESFRTSGSLTDTQYF; DNA: TGTGCCATCAGTGAGTCGTTCCGGACTAGCGGGAGTTTAACAGATACGCAGTATTTT
length: 15; J: TRBJ2-2; D: TRBD1; size: -; V: TRBV7-6; CDR3: CASSLAGQGDGELFF; DNA: TGTGCCAGCAGCTTAGCAGGACAGGGGGACGGGGAGCTGTTTTTT
length: 13; J: TRBJ2-7; D: TRBD1; size: few; V: TRBV5-6; CDR3: CASSFSGTGSQYF; DNA: TGTGCCAGCAGCTTCTCCGGGACAGGGTCTCAGTACTTC
length: 11; J: TRBJ2-5; D: -; size: few; V: TRBV5-1; CDR3: CAGDSLETQYF; DNA: TGCGCCGGTGATAGCCTGGAGACCCAGTACTTC
length: 15; J: TRBJ2-5; D: TRBD2; size: -; V: TRBV3-1; CDR3: CASSHNAGVQETQYF; DNA: TGTGCCAGCAGCCATAATGCGGGAGTGCAAGAGACCCAGTACTTC
length: 12; J: TRBJ1-1; D: -; size: many; V: TRBV29-1; CDR3: CSAYRVNTEAFF; DNA: TGCAGCGCCTACAGGGTGAACACTGAAGCTTTCTTT
length: 14; J: TRBJ1-6; D: -; size: -; V: TRBV27; CDR3: CASSSEGGVSPLHF; DNA: TGTGCCAGCTCATCCGAGGGGGGAGTTTCACCCCTCCACTTT
length: 14; J: TRBJ1-6; D: TRBD1; size: few; V: TRBV20-1; CDR3: CSAQKGTDHSPLHF; DNA: TGCAGTGCCCAGAAAGGGACAGACCATTCACCCCTCCACTTT
length: 19; J: TRBJ2-6; D: TRBD1; size: few; V: TRBV10-3; CDR3: CAISDWTGGGGPGANVLTF; DNA: TGTGCCATCAGTGATTGGACAGGCGGTGGGGGCCCTGGGGCCAACGTCCTGACTTTC
length: 15; J: TRBJ2-7; D: TRBD1; size: few; V: TRBV3-1; CDR3: CASSQNLDRGYEQYF; DNA: TGTGCCAGCAGCCAAAACCTAGACAGGGGTTACGAGCAGTACTTC
length: 16; J: TRBJ2-3; D: -; size: -; V: TRBV6-2/TRBV6-3; CDR3: CASSYPVLGRTDTQYF; DNA: TGTGCCAGCAGTTACCCCGTTTTGGGTCGCACAGATACGCAGTATTTT